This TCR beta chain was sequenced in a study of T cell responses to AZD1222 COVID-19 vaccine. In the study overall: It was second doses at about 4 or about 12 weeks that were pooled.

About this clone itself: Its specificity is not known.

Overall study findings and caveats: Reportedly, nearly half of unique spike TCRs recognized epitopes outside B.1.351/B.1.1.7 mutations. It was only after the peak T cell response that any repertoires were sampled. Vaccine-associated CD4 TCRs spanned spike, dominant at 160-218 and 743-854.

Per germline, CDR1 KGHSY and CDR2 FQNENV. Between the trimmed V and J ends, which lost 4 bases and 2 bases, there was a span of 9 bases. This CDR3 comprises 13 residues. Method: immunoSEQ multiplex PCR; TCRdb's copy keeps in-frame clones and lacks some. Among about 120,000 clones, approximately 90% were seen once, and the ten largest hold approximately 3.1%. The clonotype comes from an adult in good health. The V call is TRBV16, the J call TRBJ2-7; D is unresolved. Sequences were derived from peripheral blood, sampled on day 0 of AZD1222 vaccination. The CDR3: CASSPTGPYEQYF. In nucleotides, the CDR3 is TGTGCCAGCAGCCCAACTGGTCCCTACGAGCAGTACTTC.